Each of the 28 T cell receptor beta chains below was sequenced from the same sample in a study of blood T cell repertoires in COVID-19. Assay used: immunoSEQ multiplex PCR; TCRdb lists only in-frame clones, some missing. The data show approximately 81,000 clones, with 80% to 90% seen just once and approximately 1% held by the top ten. Material for sequencing was PBMCs or T cells enriched from blood (not recorded which). The receptors were sampled from a woman in her forties or fifties with acute COVID-19.

The chain carries TRBV6-5 and TRBJ2-7; tentatively, D is TRBD1 (7 bases). Germline CDR1 MNHEY, CDR2 SVGAGI. This CDR3 is built from 13 residues. The ends were cut back, 6 bases at V and 6 bases at J, with 15 bases in the middle. Written as DNA, the CDR3 is TGTGCCAGCAGCCGCTCCCAGGGGGGCGAGCAGTACTTC. Residues: CASSRSQGGEQYF.

This chain uses TRBV5-1 with TRBJ2-3; 11 nucleotides align to TRBD2. Unmatched junction bases numbered 0, after V lost 3 bases and J lost 0 bases. The CDR3 has 15 residues. Germline CDR1 and CDR2: SGHRS and YFSETQ. In DNA, the CDR3 is TGCGCCAGCAGCTGGACTAGCGGGAGCACAGATACGCAGTATTTT. Translated: CASSWTSGSTDTQYF.

This clone appeared a few times. The rearrangement links TRBV27 to TRBJ2-7; D is undetermined. This CDR3 is 13 amino acids long. V shed 2 bases and J shed 5 bases, with 10 bases lying between them. Per the germline V gene, CDR1 is MNHEY and CDR2 is SMNVEV (reference sequence). CDR3 sequence (DNA): TGTGCCAGCAGTTTAAGAGGTCCCCACGAGCAGTACTTC. It encodes CASSLRGPHEQYF.

The chain couples TRBV5-6 to TRBJ2-7; the match to TRBD1 covers 7 bases. CDR3 size: 15 residues. Germline trimming cut 4 bases from V and 4 bases from J; bases unmatched to any gene: 11. Germline CDR1 and CDR2: SGHDT and YYEEEE. Here the CDR3 DNA reads TGTGCCAGCAGCGCCCCCGGGACAGCTGATTACGAGCAGTACTTC. Translating gives CASSAPGTADYEQYF.

This chain connects TRBV7-3 to TRBJ2-2; weak D call: TRBD2 (5 bases). Germline assignment: CDR1 SGHTA and CDR2 FQGTGA. V lost 5 bases and J 6 bases, leaving 16 bases between the germline ends. This CDR3 region has 15 residues. Here the CDR3 reads CASSPNREDPGELFF. CDR3 nucleotides: TGTGCCAGCAGCCCCAATCGGGAAGATCCCGGGGAGCTGTTTTTT.

The J gene is TRBJ2-1, the V gene TRBV11-2; D not resolved. This CDR3 contains 14 residues. Trimming took off 0 bases at V and 7 bases at J, with 10 bases between the two ends. In germline, CDR1 is SGHAT, CDR2 FQNNGV. The chain's CDR3 is CASSLEGASNEQFF. For the CDR3, the DNA is TGTGCCAGCAGCTTAGAAGGAGCTAGTAATGAGCAGTTCTTC.

This clone appeared once. The V and J genes are TRBV27 and TRBJ1-2; a possible D gene is TRBD1 (5 bases). The CDR3 runs to 13 residues. V lost 6 bases and J 6 bases, leaving 14 bases between the germline ends. The germline CDR1 and CDR2 sequences are MNHEY and SMNVEV (reference sequence). The chain's CDR3 is CASRLSGEHGYTF. In DNA form, the CDR3 reads TGTGCCAGCAGACTTTCGGGGGAGCATGGCTACACCTTC.

The V call is TRBV7-8, the J call TRBJ1-2, with a possible D match to TRBD1 (6 bases). The CDR3 totals 13 residues. Between the trimmed V and J ends, which lost 1 base and 7 bases, there was a span of 10 bases. Germline V gene lookup returns CDR1 SGHVS and CDR2 FQNEAQ. CDR3 amino acids: CASSLVRGAGYTF. The CDR3, as DNA: TGTGCCAGCAGCTTAGTACGGGGGGCTGGCTACACCTTC.

The chain employs TRBV10-3 and TRBJ2-5; TRBD2 might be the D (6 bases). Germline CDR1 ENHRY, CDR2 SYGVKD. V was clipped by 6 bases and J by 4 bases, with 15 bases between them. This CDR3 comprises 14 residues. DNA of the CDR3: TGTGCCATCAGCAGTGCGGGGTCCAGAGAGACCCAGTACTTC. This codes for CAISSAGSRETQYF.

The chain combines TRBV27 with TRBJ1-4, with D perhaps TRBD1 (6 bases). V dropped 5 bases and J dropped 10 bases, with 26 bases sitting between them. CDR3 size: 17 residues. Germline CDR1 reads MNHEY; CDR2 reads SMNVEV (reference sequence). The CDR3 DNA reads as TGTGCCAGCAGTGCTATTGGCAACAGGGAACAATATGGAAAACTGTTTTTT. This encodes CASSAIGNREQYGKLFF.

The rearrangement links TRBV11-3 to TRBJ2-2; 14 bases are a match to TRBD2. The V gene end was trimmed by 5 bases and the J gene end by 4 bases; junction bases not matched to a gene: 6. The CDR3 length is 17 residues. Germline CDR1 SGHNT, CDR2 YENEEA. The CDR3 loop is CASSRGLAGGSTGELFF. CDR3 sequence (DNA): TGTGCCAGCAGCCGTGGACTAGCGGGAGGATCCACCGGGGAGCTGTTTTTT.

V gene TRBV27 combines with J gene TRBJ2-7; 7 bases line up with TRBD1. The CDR3 length is 13 residues. Germline-derived CDR1 and CDR2 are MNHEY and SMNVEV (reference sequence). With 6 bases clipped from V and 5 bases from J, the junction kept 7 bases outside the gene matches. CDR3 in DNA: TGTGCCAGCAGGACCGGGACAGCGAACGAGCAGTACTTC. It encodes CASRTGTANEQYF.

V usage is TRBV29-1 and J usage is TRBJ1-1, with 7 bases matching TRBD1. Per the germline V gene, CDR1 is SQVTM and CDR2 is ANQGSEA. V was clipped by 6 bases and J by 2 bases; unmatched bases: 9. The CDR3 sequence is 14 residues long. In DNA, the CDR3 is TGCAGCGTCCCGGGACAGCGTCACAACACTGAAGCTTTCTTT. It codes for CSVPGQRHNTEAFF.

This chain joins TRBV9 and TRBJ1-1; D is unresolved. Germline assignment: CDR1 SGDLS and CDR2 YYNGEE. V lost 5 bases, J lost 4 bases, and 15 bases lay in between. The CDR3 runs 14 residues. DNA of the CDR3: TGTGCCAGCAGGGAGGTGGAGGGAATCACTGAAGCTTTCTTT. Protein product: CASREVEGITEAFF. Full variable domain (rest looked up from reference TRBV9 and TRBJ1-1): DSGVTQTPKHLITATGQRVTLRCSPRSGDLSVYWYQQSLDQGLQFLIQYYNGEERAKGNILERFSAQQFPDLHSELNLSSLELGDSALYFCASREVEGITEAFFGQGTRLTVV.

CDR3: CSVEGTTTRTDTQYF. The CDR3 coding sequence is TGCAGCGTTGAAGGGACTACCACGAGGACAGATACGCAGTATTTT. The chain carries TRBV29-1 and TRBJ2-3, with D perhaps TRBD2 (6 bases). The V end was cut by 1 base, the J end by 3 bases, with 14 bases between. The germline gives CDR1 SQVTM, CDR2 ANQGSEA. The CDR3 is made up of 15 amino acids.

This chain joins TRBV23-1 and TRBJ2-1; 11 bases are shared with TRBD2. TRBV23-1 is an open reading frame whose function is uncertain. J lost 5 bases, V lost 3 bases, and 3 bases had no gene match. The CDR3 extends over 15 amino acids. CDR3 region: CASSHGTSGDNEQFF. The CDR3 DNA sequence: TGCGCCAGCAGTCATGGGACTAGCGGCGACAATGAGCAGTTCTTC.

The chain recombines TRBV5-8 with TRBJ2-2, with D possibly being TRBD1 (6 bases). Per the germline V gene, CDR1 is SGHTS and CDR2 is YDEGEE. The CDR3 has 16 residues. Between the trimmed V and J ends, which lost 0 bases and 1 base, there was a span of 10 bases. CDR3 nucleotide sequence: TGTGCCAGCAGCTTGGTAGGACAGATGAACACCGGGGAGCTGTTTTTT. Translation gives CASSLVGQMNTGELFF. The variable domain in full, completed from reference TRBV5-8 and TRBJ2-2, reads EAGVTQSPTHLIKTRGQQATLRCSPISGHTSVYWYQQALGLGLQFLLWYDEGEERNRGNFPPRFSGRQFPNYSSELNVNALELEDSALYLCASSLVGQMNTGELFFGEGSRLTVL.

This chain uses TRBV18 with TRBJ1-5; D is perhaps TRBD1 (5 bases). In germline, CDR1 is KGHSH, CDR2 LQKENI. The CDR3 length is 15 residues. Trimming cost V 4 bases and J 3 bases, with 13 bases left between them. The CDR3 loop is CASSRDDSTNQPQHF. In nucleotides, the CDR3 is TGTGCCAGCTCACGAGACGACAGCACCAATCAGCCCCAGCATTTT.

The V gene is TRBV7-6, the J gene TRBJ2-3, with a weak D call TRBD1 (5 bases). The length of the CDR3 is 14 residues. V lost 4 bases and J lost 3, with 11 bases in between. Germline CDR1 is SGHVS and CDR2 is FNYEAQ. The chain's CDR3 is CASSSDSNTDTQYF. Written as DNA, the CDR3 is TGTGCCAGCAGCTCCGACAGCAATACAGATACGCAGTATTTT.

V usage is TRBV19 and J usage is TRBJ2-1, with 8 bases lining up with TRBD2. Trimming cost V 3 bases and J 0 bases; bases outside gene matches: 4. CDR1 is LNHDA and CDR2 is SQIVND in the germline V gene (reference sequence). This CDR3 region has 16 residues. This chain's CDR3 is CASSISGLGSYNEQFF. The CDR3 DNA reads as TGTGCCAGTAGTATTTCGGGACTAGGCTCCTACAATGAGCAGTTCTTC.

J is TRBJ1-6 and V is TRBV19; perhaps TRBD1 as D (5 bases). CDR1 and CDR2 from the germline V gene are LNHDA and SQIVND (reference sequence). Trimming stripped 7 bases from V and 4 bases from J, with 8 bases between. The CDR3 length is 13 residues. The CDR3 here is CASTGDYNSPLHF. As DNA, the CDR3 is TGTGCCAGTACGGGGGATTATAATTCACCCCTCCACTTT.

This chain links TRBV5-5 with TRBJ1-5, with 11 bases identical to TRBD1. This CDR3 has 17 residues. The J segment lost 6 bases and the V segment lost 4 bases, leaving 12 bases of the junction unmatched. Germline values: CDR1 SGHKS, CDR2 YYEKEE (reference sequence). Here the CDR3 reads CASSIAPPGQGVQPQHF. DNA for the CDR3: TGTGCCAGCAGCATAGCCCCCCCGGGACAGGGGGTTCAGCCCCAGCATTTT.

The V and J genes are TRBV28 and TRBJ2-5; TRBD2 matches 11 bases. Germline lookup yields CDR1 MDHEN and CDR2 SYDVKM. The V gene end was trimmed by 6 bases and the J gene end by 1 base; junction bases not matched to a gene: 22. The CDR3 length is 21 residues. CDR3 sequence: CASRPGGYKLLAGVPQETQYF. CDR3 sequence (DNA): TGTGCCAGCAGACCCGGCGGATACAAATTACTAGCGGGAGTCCCCCAAGAGACCCAGTACTTC.

The CDR3 protein is CASSPGHAGNTIYF. DNA for the CDR3: TGTGCCAGCAGCCCGGGACACGCTGGAAACACCATATATTTT. This chain joins TRBV6-5 and TRBJ1-3, with a weak D call TRBD1 (6 bases). The CDR3 has 14 amino acids. Germline V gives CDR1 MNHEY, CDR2 SVGAGI. Between the trimmed V and J ends, which lost 6 bases and 2 bases, there was a span of 11 bases.

This sequence joins TRBV5-4 and TRBJ1-2, with 7 bases lining up with TRBD1. V lost 0 bases, J lost 6 bases, and 5 bases stayed unmatched. The CDR3 totals 14 residues. Germline V gene sequence: CDR1 SGHNT, CDR2 YYREEE (reference sequence). CDR3: CASSLVGTVDGYTF. CDR3 DNA: TGTGCCAGCAGCTTGGTTGGGACAGTGGATGGCTACACCTTC. Filled out from reference TRBV5-4 and TRBJ1-2, the complete variable domain reads ETGVTQSPTHLIKTRGQQVTLRCSSQSGHNTVSWYQQALGQGPQFIFQYYREEENGRGNFPPRFSGLQFPNYSSELNVNALELDDSALYLCASSLVGTVDGYTFGSGTRLTVV.

The chain employs TRBV7-2 and TRBJ1-5, with D perhaps matching TRBD1 (6 bases). The CDR3 spans 14 residues. CDR1 is SGHTA, CDR2 FQGNSA, per germline. Trimming pared 1 base from V and 5 bases from J, leaving 9 bases between. CDR3 sequence (DNA): TGTGCCAGCAGCTTAGAGGGGGGGGATCAGCCCCAGCATTTT. Its translation: CASSLEGGDQPQHF.

The chain links TRBV3-1 (or the pseudogene TRBV3-2) to TRBJ1-2; TRBD1 matches at 9 bases. The CDR3 covers 14 residues. With V trimmed by 3 bases and J by 5 bases, 4 bases remained unmatched. Germline values: CDR1 LGHDT, CDR2 YNNKEL (reference sequence). This CDR3 reads CASSQRDREYGYTF. The CDR3 DNA reads TGTGCCAGCAGCCAGAGGGACAGGGAATATGGCTACACCTTC.

V gene TRBV25-1 combines with J gene TRBJ1-2, with a possible D match to TRBD1 (6 bases). CDR3 length: 14 residues. Trimming pared 3 bases from V and 5 bases from J, leaving 13 bases between. Germline lookup yields CDR1 MGHDK and CDR2 SYGVNS. CDR3: CASSDWDTRYGYTF. CDR3 in DNA: TGTGCCAGCAGTGACTGGGACACCCGGTATGGCTACACCTTC.